This T cell receptor (beta chain) was recorded in a study of vaccination effects on CD4 cells after COVID-19. The data were produced by immunoSEQ multiplex PCR, yet TCRdb's version contains in-frame clones alone and is incomplete. The table records roughly 45,000 clones, approximately 77% of them present only once. Study-level findings and limits: After vaccination, spike-reactive clones in convalescents were mostly new vaccine-induced clones.

Peptide-pool stimulation followed by sequencing identified expanded antigen-specific CD4+ clonotypes in the ViraFEST assay. Isolating CD4+ T cells followed approximately 10 days of culture. Sometime from March through December 2020, the person acquired a SARS-CoV-2 infection that PCR confirmed. IL-2 medium took the place of half the medium on both days 3 and 7. The V gene end was trimmed by 5 bases and the J gene end by 3 bases; junction bases not matched to a gene: 13. The germline V gene encodes CDR1 SGHVS and CDR2 FQNEAQ. This CDR3 comprises 16 residues. A remark on this clone: Its antigen remains unidentified.

The chain couples TRBV7-8 to TRBJ2-7; 7 bases agree with TRBD2. The TCR comes from a human donor who had a prior SARS-CoV-2 infection. The material was CD4+ T cells from PBMCs cultured with a peptide pool, obtained before COVID-19 vaccination. The CDR3 spells CASSPRGGVFIYEQYF. CDR3 nucleotide sequence: TGTGCCAGCAGCCCCCGTGGGGGGGTTTTTATCTACGAGCAGTACTTC.